Shown below are 5 T cell receptor beta chains from a single sample sequenced in a study of blood T cell repertoires in COVID-19. The data were produced by immunoSEQ multiplex PCR, yet TCRdb's version contains in-frame clones alone and is incomplete. Here the sample spans 150,000 to 200,000 clones, approximately 86% being singletons. Input material: peripheral blood. These receptor sequences come from a man aged 55 to 70 with COVID-19, enrolled during active disease.

V is TRBV7-6 and J is TRBJ2-7; weak D call: TRBD1 (5 bases). Germline assignment: CDR1 SGHVS and CDR2 FNYEAQ. V gave up 0 bases and J gave up 3 bases, with 9 bases separating them. The CDR3 is made up of 14 amino acids. The CDR3 reads CASSLAGQGYEQYF. In DNA form, the CDR3 reads TGTGCCAGCAGCTTAGCGGGTCAGGGCTACGAGCAGTACTTC.

The chain joins TRBV15 to TRBJ1-4; no clear D gene. The germline gives CDR1 LNHNV, CDR2 YYDKDF (reference sequence). The CDR3 is 14 residues long. V lost 1 base, J lost 0 bases, and 3 bases lay in between. The CDR3 sequence is CATSRAATNEKLFF. The CDR3, as DNA: TGTGCCACCAGCAGAGCGGCAACTAATGAAAAACTGTTTTTT. The entire variable domain, with the rest obtained from reference TRBV15 and TRBJ1-4, is as follows: DAMVIQNPRYQVTQFGKPVTLSCSQTLNHNVMYWYQQKSSQAPKLLFHYYDKDFNNEADTPDNFQSRRPNTSFCFLDIRSPGLGDTAMYLCATSRAATNEKLFFGSGTQLSVL.

CDR3 nucleotides: TGTGCCAGCAGTTACCCTCAGGCAGGCCAAGAGACCCAGTACTTC. As protein: CASSYPQAGQETQYF. The gene calls are TRBV6-6 and TRBJ2-5; D unresolved. V dropped 2 bases and J dropped 1 base, with 11 bases sitting between them. Germline V lookup: CDR1 MNHNY, CDR2 SVGAGI (reference sequence). The CDR3 has 15 amino acids.

The chain has TRBV3-1 (or the pseudogene TRBV3-2) and TRBJ2-3; 7 bases align to TRBD2. Germline V CDR1 and CDR2: LGHDT, YNNKEL (reference sequence). With 1 base clipped from V and 2 bases from J, the junction kept 6 bases outside the gene matches. This CDR3 is built from 16 residues. CDR3 coding DNA: TGTGCCAGCAGCCAAGTCGGCGGGAGTATCACAGATACGCAGTATTTT. Protein: CASSQVGGSITDTQYF.

V usage is TRBV6-1 and J usage is TRBJ2-5; the match to TRBD2 covers 8 bases. The CDR3 has 14 residues. V gave up 4 bases and J gave up 4 bases; unmatched junction bases: 5. The germline V gene encodes CDR1 MNHNS and CDR2 SASEGT. CDR3 nucleotides: TGTGCCAGCAGTGGAGCGGGAGCGGGAGAGACCCAGTACTTC. Amino acid sequence: CASSGAGAGETQYF.